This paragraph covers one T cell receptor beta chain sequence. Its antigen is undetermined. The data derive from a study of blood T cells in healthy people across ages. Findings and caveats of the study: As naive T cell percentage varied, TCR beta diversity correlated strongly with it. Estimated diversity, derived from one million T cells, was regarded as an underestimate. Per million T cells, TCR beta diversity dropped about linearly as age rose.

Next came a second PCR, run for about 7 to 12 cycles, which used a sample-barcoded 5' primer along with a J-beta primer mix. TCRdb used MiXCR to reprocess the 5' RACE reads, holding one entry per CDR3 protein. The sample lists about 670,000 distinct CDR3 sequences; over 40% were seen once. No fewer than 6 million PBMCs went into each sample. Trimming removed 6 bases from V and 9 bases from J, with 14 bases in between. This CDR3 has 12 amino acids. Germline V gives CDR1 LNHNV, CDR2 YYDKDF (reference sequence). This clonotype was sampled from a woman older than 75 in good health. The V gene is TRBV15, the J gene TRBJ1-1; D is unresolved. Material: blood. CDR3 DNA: TGTGCCACCAGTGAAGTAGGCAGGCAAGCTTTCTTT. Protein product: CATSEVGRQAFF.